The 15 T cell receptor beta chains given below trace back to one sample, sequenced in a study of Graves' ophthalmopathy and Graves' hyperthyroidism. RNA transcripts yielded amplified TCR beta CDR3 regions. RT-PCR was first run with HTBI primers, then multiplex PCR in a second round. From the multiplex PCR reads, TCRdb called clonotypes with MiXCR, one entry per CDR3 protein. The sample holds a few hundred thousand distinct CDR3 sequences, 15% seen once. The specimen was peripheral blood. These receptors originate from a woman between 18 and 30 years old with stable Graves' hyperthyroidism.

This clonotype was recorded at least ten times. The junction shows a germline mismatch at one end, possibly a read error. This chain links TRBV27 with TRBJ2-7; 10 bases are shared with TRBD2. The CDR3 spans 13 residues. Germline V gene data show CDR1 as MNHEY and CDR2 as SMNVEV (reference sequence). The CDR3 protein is CASTRREGLASNF. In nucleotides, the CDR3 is TGTGCCAGCACCCGACGGGAGGGACTAGCGAGTAACTTC.

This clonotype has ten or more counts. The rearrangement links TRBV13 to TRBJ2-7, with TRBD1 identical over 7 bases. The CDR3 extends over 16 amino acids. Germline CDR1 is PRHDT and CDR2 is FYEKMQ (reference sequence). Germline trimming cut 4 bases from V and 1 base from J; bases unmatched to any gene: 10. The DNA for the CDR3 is TGTGCCAGCAGCTCCCTCCTCCAGGGGGTTTCCTACGAGCAGTACTTC. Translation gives CASSSLLQGVSYEQYF. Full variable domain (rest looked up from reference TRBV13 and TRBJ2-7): AAGVIQSPRHLIKEKRETATLKCYPIPRHDTVYWYQQGPGQDPQFLISFYEKMQSDKGSIPDRFSAQQFSDYHSELNMSSLELGDSALYFCASSSLLQGVSYEQYFGPGTRLTVT.

The CDR3 here is CASRAGGASSYEQYF. CDR3 nucleotides: TGTGCCAGCAGAGCAGGGGGGGCTAGCTCCTACGAGCAGTACTTC. The chain is built from TRBV11-2 and TRBJ2-7; perhaps D is TRBD1 or TRBD2 (7 bases each). V lost 6 bases to trimming and J lost 0 bases, with 15 bases between them. Germline assignment: CDR1 SGHAT and CDR2 FQNNGV. The CDR3 has 15 amino acids. Variable domain in full (rest from reference TRBV11-2 and TRBJ2-7): EAGVAQSPRYKIIEKRQSVAFWCNPISGHATLYWYQQILGQGPKLLIQFQNNGVVDDSQLPKDRFSAERLKGVDSTLKIQPAKLEDSAVYLCASRAGGASSYEQYFGPGTRLTVT.

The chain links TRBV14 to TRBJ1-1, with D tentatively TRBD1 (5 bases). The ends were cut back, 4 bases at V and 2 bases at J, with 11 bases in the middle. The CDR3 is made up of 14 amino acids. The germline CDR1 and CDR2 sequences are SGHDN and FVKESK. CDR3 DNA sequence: TGTGCCAGCAGCCGACAGCCGTTTAACACTGAAGCTTTCTTT. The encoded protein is CASSRQPFNTEAFF.

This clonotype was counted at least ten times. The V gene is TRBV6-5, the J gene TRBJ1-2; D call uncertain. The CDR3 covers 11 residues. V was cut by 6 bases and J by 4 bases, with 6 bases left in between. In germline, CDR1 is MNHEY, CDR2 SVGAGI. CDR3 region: CASRRIYGYTF. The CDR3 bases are TGTGCCAGCAGACGAATCTATGGCTACACCTTC.

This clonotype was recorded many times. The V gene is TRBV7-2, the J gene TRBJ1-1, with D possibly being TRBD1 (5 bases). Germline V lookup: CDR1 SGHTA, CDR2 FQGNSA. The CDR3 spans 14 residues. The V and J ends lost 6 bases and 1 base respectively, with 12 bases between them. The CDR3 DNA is TGTGCCAGCAGTTTGGGACGGGGGAACACTGAAGCTTTCTTT. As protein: CASSLGRGNTEAFF.

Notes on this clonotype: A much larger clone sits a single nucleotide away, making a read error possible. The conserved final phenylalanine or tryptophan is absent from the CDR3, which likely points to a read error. CDR3 nucleotide sequence: TGTGCCAGCAGTTCTCAGTCTAGCGCTTACGAGCAGTACTAC. Its translation: CASSSQSSAYEQYY. The V gene is TRBV7-2, the J gene TRBJ2-7; D may be TRBD2 (6 bases). The V end lost 6 bases, the J end lost 4 bases, and 16 bases lay between the germline ends. Germline CDR1 SGHTA, CDR2 FQGNSA. The CDR3 contains 14 residues.

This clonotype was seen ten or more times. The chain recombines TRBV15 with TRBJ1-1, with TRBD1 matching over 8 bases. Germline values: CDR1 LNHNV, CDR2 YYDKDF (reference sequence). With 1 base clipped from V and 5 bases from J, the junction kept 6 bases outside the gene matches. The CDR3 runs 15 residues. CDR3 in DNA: TGTGCCACCAGCAGAGCACTGACAGGGGCGACTGAAGCTTTCTTT. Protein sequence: CATSRALTGATEAFF.

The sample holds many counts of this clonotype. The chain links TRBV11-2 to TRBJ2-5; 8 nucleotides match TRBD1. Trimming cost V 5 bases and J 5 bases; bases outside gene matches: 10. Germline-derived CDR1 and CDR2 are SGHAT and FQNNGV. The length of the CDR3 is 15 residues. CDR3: CASSLDRGLSETQYF. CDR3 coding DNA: TGTGCCAGCAGCCTCGACAGGGGTTTAAGTGAGACCCAGTACTTC.

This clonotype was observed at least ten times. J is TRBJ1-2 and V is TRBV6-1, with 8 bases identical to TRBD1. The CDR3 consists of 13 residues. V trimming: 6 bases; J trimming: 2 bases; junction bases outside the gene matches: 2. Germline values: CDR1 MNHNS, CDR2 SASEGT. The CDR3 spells CASRDRVNYGYTF. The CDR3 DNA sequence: TGTGCCAGCAGGGACAGGGTGAACTATGGCTACACCTTC.

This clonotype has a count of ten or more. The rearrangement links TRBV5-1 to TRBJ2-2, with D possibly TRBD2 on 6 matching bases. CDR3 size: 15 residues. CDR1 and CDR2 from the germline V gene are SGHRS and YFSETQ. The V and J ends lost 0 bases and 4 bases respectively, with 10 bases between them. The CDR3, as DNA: TGCGCCAGCAGCTTGGCCGTCGGGGGCACCGGGGAGCTGTTTTTT. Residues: CASSLAVGGTGELFF. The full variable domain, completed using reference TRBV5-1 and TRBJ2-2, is KAGVTQTPRYLIKTRGQQVTLSCSPISGHRSVSWYQQTPGQGLQFLFEYFSETQRNKGNFPGRFSGRQFSNSRSEMNVSTLELGDSALYLCASSLAVGGTGELFFGEGSRLTVL.

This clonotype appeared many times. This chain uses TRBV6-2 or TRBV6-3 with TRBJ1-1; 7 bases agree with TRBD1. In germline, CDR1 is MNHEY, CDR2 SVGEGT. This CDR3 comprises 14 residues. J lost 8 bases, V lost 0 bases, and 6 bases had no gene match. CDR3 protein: CASSYSRTGDEAFF. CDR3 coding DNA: TGTGCCAGCAGTTACTCAAGGACAGGAGACGAAGCTTTCTTT.

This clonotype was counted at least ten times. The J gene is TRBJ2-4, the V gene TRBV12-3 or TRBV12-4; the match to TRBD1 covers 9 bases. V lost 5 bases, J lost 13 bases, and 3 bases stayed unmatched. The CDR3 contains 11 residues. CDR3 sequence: CASSNRGRQYF. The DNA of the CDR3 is TGTGCCAGCAGTAACAGGGGGCGACAGTACTTC.

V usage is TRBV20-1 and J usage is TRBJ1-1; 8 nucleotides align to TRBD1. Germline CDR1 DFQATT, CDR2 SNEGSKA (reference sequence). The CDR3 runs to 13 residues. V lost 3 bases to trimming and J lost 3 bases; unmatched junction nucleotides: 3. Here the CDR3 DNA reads TGCAGTGCTAGTAACAGGGGGGACACTGAAGCTTTCTTT. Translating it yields CSASNRGDTEAFF.

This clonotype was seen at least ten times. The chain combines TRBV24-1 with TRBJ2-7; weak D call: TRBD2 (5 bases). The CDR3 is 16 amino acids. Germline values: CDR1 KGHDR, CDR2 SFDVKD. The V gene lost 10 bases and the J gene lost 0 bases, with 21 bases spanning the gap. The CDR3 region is CATNSNEGPSSYEQYF. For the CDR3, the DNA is TGTGCCACAAATTCCAACGAGGGCCCGAGCTCCTACGAGCAGTACTTC.